A selection of T cell receptor beta chains follows, all from one sample in a study of blood T cell repertoires in COVID-19. TCRdb's table, derived via immunoSEQ multiplex PCR, lists solely in-frame clones and lacks some. The sample lists approximately 180,000 clones, approximately 86% seen once, with approximately 9.4% in the top ten. Sequenced sample: peripheral blood. The receptors derive from a woman of 80 years or more with acute or convalescent COVID-19. Each CDR3 is given with its conserved first and last residue. Each record gives: V gene, clone size, J gene, D gene, CDR3 protein, CDR3 DNA. A D gene is named only where the DNA matches it firmly. The size of a clone is reported for some rows only, either as once, few or many, or as a class for expanded clones.

>TRBV2|.|TRBJ2-3|TRBD2
CATSIGGDTDTQYF
TGTGCCACCTCTATCGGGGGGGACACAGATACGCAGTATTTT
>TRBV6-6|.|TRBJ2-2|.
CASSSGAANTGELFF
TGTGCCAGCAGTTCAGGGGCTGCGAACACCGGGGAGCTGTTTTTT
>TRBV3-1/TRBV3-2|.|TRBJ1-1|.
CASSQSLRGEAFF
TGTGCCAGCAGCCAATCCCTGCGAGGTGAAGCTTTCTTT
>TRBV27|few|TRBJ1-2|.
CASSLRQGVYGYTF
TGTGCCAGCAGTTTGCGGCAGGGTGTCTATGGCTACACCTTC
>TRBV15|.|TRBJ2-7|TRBD2
CATSRDVASGRYEQYF
TGTGCCACCAGCAGAGACGTGGCTAGCGGGAGGTACGAGCAGTACTTC
>TRBV6-1|once|TRBJ1-2|TRBD1
CASSVLLGQGDYGYTF
TGTGCCAGCAGTGTCCTATTAGGGCAGGGGGACTATGGCTACACCTTC
>TRBV24-1|.|TRBJ2-1|TRBD1
CATSEKTGLNEQFF
TGTGCCACCAGTGAGAAGACAGGGTTGAATGAGCAGTTCTTC
>TRBV6-6|.|TRBJ2-7|TRBD1
CASSYTDRVVYEQYF
TGTGCCAGCAGTTACACGGACAGGGTAGTCTACGAGCAGTACTTC
>TRBV18|.|TRBJ2-3|.
CASSPGAGWADTQYF
TGTGCCAGCTCACCGGGTGCGGGATGGGCCGATACGCAGTATTTT
>TRBV23-1|few|TRBJ2-7|.
CASSQNRKDIPPYEQYF
TGCGCCAGCAGTCAGAACCGTAAGGACATTCCCCCCTACGAGCAGTACTTC
>TRBV5-1|.|TRBJ2-5|TRBD2
CASSLGGTSGEETQYF
TGCGCCAGCAGCTTGGGGGGAACTAGCGGGGAAGAGACCCAGTACTTC
>TRBV3-1/TRBV3-2|.|TRBJ1-2|TRBD1
CASSSGTAFYGYTF
TGTGCCAGCTCCTCAGGGACAGCCTTCTATGGCTACACCTTC
>TRBV4-3|.|TRBJ2-2|TRBD2
CASSQVSGGVNTGELFF
TGCGCCAGCAGCCAAGTATCCGGGGGGGTGAACACCGGGGAGCTGTTTTTT
>TRBV29-1|few|TRBJ1-4|TRBD1
CSAMDRGGEKLFF
TGCAGCGCTATGGACAGGGGAGGTGAAAAACTGTTTTTT
>TRBV27|.|TRBJ2-1|TRBD2
CASSLNWVASGAYNEQFF
TGTGCCAGCAGTTTAAACTGGGTCGCTAGCGGGGCTTACAATGAGCAGTTCTTC
>TRBV19|.|TRBJ2-3|TRBD2
CASSWASGGYTDTQYF
TGTGCCAGTAGTTGGGCTAGCGGGGGATACACAGATACGCAGTATTTT
>TRBV6-5|.|TRBJ1-5|TRBD1
CASSYAGGSQPQHF
TGTGCCAGCAGTTATGCAGGGGGAAGTCAGCCCCAGCATTTT
>TRBV18|.|TRBJ1-2|.
CASSPEGTHYGYTF
TGTGCCAGCTCACCCGAGGGAACTCACTATGGCTACACCTTC
>TRBV2|.|TRBJ2-6|.
CASWRGASSGANVLTF
TGTGCCAGCTGGAGGGGCGCTAGCTCTGGGGCCAACGTCCTGACTTTC
>TRBV7-8|once|TRBJ2-1|.
CASSWTRDSTYNEQFF
TGTGCCAGCAGCTGGACCCGGGACTCCACCTACAATGAGCAGTTCTTC
>TRBV11-2|.|TRBJ1-1|TRBD1
CASSSRTGLYTEAFF
TGTGCCAGCAGCAGTCGGACAGGGTTGTACACTGAAGCTTTCTTT
>TRBV10-1|.|TRBJ2-5|.
CASSDPGTQPETQYF
TGCGCCAGCAGTGATCCCGGGACTCAGCCGGAGACCCAGTACTTC
>TRBV6-5|.|TRBJ1-3|.
CATERGAGGNTIYF
TGTGCCACTGAGCGGGGAGCAGGGGGAAACACCATATATTTT
>TRBV7-9|.|TRBJ2-3|TRBD1
CASSLGTGTDTQYF
TGTGCCAGCAGCTTAGGGACAGGGACAGATACGCAGTATTTT
>TRBV27|.|TRBJ1-2|TRBD1
CASSSTRTGGLFGYTF
TGTGCCAGCAGTTCCACCCGGACAGGGGGCCTTTTCGGCTACACCTTC
>TRBV7-2|.|TRBJ1-6|.
CASSPTGGLLYNSPLHF
TGTGCCAGCAGCCCAACGGGGGGGCTCCTCTATAATTCACCCCTCCACTTT
>TRBV6-6|.|TRBJ2-7|.
CASSYSTDSYEQYF
TGTGCCAGCAGTTACTCAACAGACTCCTACGAGCAGTACTTC
>TRBV3-1/TRBV3-2|.|TRBJ1-2|TRBD1
CASSQKGFGQDYGYTF
TGTGCCAGCAGCCAGAAAGGTTTCGGACAGGACTATGGCTACACCTTC
>TRBV5-1|.|TRBJ1-3|.
CASSSGTASSGNTIYF
TGCGCCAGCAGCTCCGGGACTGCAAGCTCTGGAAACACCATATATTTT
>TRBV7-9|.|TRBJ2-7|TRBD2
CASSLGTSPAYEQYF
TGTGCCAGCAGCTTAGGGACTAGCCCAGCCTACGAGCAGTACTTC
>TRBV5-4|.|TRBJ2-2|TRBD1
CASRTDRANTGELFF
TGTGCCAGCAGGACGGACAGGGCGAACACCGGGGAGCTGTTTTTT
>TRBV19|.|TRBJ1-4|.
CATLETARGRLFF
TGTGCCACCCTGGAGACAGCTAGAGGAAGGCTGTTTTTT
>TRBV7-8|.|TRBJ1-2|.
CASSLVGGPLNYGYTF
TGTGCCAGCAGCTTAGTCGGAGGGCCACTTAACTATGGCTACACCTTC
>TRBV24-1|.|TRBJ1-2|TRBD1
CATSEADRVGGYTF
TGTGCCACCAGTGAGGCTGACAGGGTCGGAGGCTACACCTTC
>TRBV24-1|.|TRBJ2-3|.
CATSDRTRGADTQYF
TGTGCCACCAGTGACCGGACTAGGGGGGCAGATACGCAGTATTTT
>TRBV29-1|.|TRBJ1-2|.
CSVGQAPSINYGYTF
TGCAGCGTTGGGCAGGCTCCCTCTATTAACTATGGCTACACCTTC
>TRBV9|.|TRBJ1-2|TRBD1
CASSGGPGTGKNGYTF
TGTGCCAGCAGCGGTGGGCCCGGGACAGGGAAGAATGGCTACACCTTC
>TRBV4-3|.|TRBJ1-3|.
CASSQRKQGNTIYF
TGCGCCAGCAGCCAACGGAAACAGGGCAACACCATATATTTT
>TRBV10-3|.|TRBJ1-1|.
CAISRDNYLEAFF
TGTGCCATCAGTAGGGACAACTACCTTGAAGCTTTCTTT
>TRBV5-1|.|TRBJ2-2|.
CATADRNTGELFF
TGCGCCACTGCGGACAGAAACACCGGGGAGCTGTTTTTT
>TRBV11-3|.|TRBJ1-1|.
CASSPRGNAEAFF
TGTGCCAGCAGCCCTAGGGGCAACGCTGAAGCTTTCTTT
>TRBV5-1|.|TRBJ1-2|TRBD1
CASSFSPLTGDIYGYTF
TGCGCCAGCAGCTTCTCGCCCCTGACAGGGGATATCTATGGCTACACCTTC
>TRBV14|.|TRBJ1-2|.
CASSQGTATNYGYTF
TGTGCCAGCAGCCAAGGGACAGCAACTAACTATGGCTACACCTTC
>TRBV5-6|.|TRBJ2-3|TRBD2
CASSLIAGDTQYF
TGTGCCAGCAGCTTGATAGCGGGAGATACGCAGTATTTT
>TRBV30|.|TRBJ1-5|.
CASVRAQHF
TGTGCCTCGGTCCGCGCCCAGCATTTT
>TRBV5-1|.|TRBJ1-6|.
CASSPYESSYNSPLHF
TGCGCCAGCAGCCCCTATGAGAGCTCCTATAATTCACCCCTCCACTTT
>TRBV6-2/TRBV6-3|once|TRBJ2-2|.
CASSYIAGELFF
TGTGCCAGCAGTTATATAGCCGGGGAGCTGTTTTTT
>TRBV30|.|TRBJ2-3|.
CAWSVLGGILDTQYF
TGTGCCTGGAGTGTACTGGGGGGTATTTTGGATACGCAGTATTTT
>TRBV5-6|.|TRBJ1-2|TRBD1
CASSLGGQGFYGYTF
TGTGCCAGCAGCTTGGGAGGACAGGGATTTTATGGCTACACCTTC
>TRBV7-9|.|TRBJ1-6|.
CASSLLGGSYNSPLHF
TGTGCCAGCAGCTTACTCGGGGGCTCCTATAATTCACCCCTCCACTTT